This is a list of T cell receptor beta chains from one sample in a study of vaccination effects on CD4 cells after COVID-19. These TCRs are of unknown antigen specificity. Sequenced by immunoSEQ multiplex PCR; TCRdb stores in-frame clones only, minus some. The data hold 21,000 or so clones, with about 72% observed a single time. The input for sequencing was CD4+ T cells from PBMCs cultured with HCoV-229E spike peptides, taken after COVID-19 vaccination. These receptors all stem from a human donor who received a COVID-19 vaccine. Both conserved end residues are part of each CDR3.

v_gene,j_gene,len,CDR3aa
TRBV10-2,TRBJ2-2,14,CASRWSGDTGELFF
TRBV21-1,TRBJ1-1,15,CASSKALWGNTEAFF
TRBV15,TRBJ2-2,16,CATSRGTMGRTGELFF
TRBV19,TRBJ2-7,14,CASSPGEARSGQYF
TRBV18,TRBJ2-1,13,CASSRRGVTYQFF
TRBV19,TRBJ2-7,15,CASSTSWVGVYEQYF
TRBV2,TRBJ2-1,16,CASSEGRLAVYNEQFF
TRBV19,TRBJ1-3,13,CASRTGPGNTIYF
TRBV19,TRBJ1-5,14,CASTRVVSDQPQHF
TRBV11-2,TRBJ2-7,14,CASSSRTGAIEQYF
TRBV24-1,TRBJ1-2,18,CATSDLMEECKANYGYTF
TRBV14,TRBJ2-3,15,CASSQEGWGGDTQYF
TRBV29-1,TRBJ2-7,12,CSGRQGPQEQYF
TRBV3-1/TRBV3-2,TRBJ2-5,15,CASSRPREGGETQYF
TRBV2,TRBJ2-3,13,CASTRDSTDTQYF
TRBV19,TRBJ2-7,16,CASSPSGGGGLYEQYF
TRBV11-2,TRBJ2-7,14,CASSLGTATYEQYF
TRBV6-6,TRBJ1-1,13,CASSYGGPTEAFF
TRBV30,TRBJ1-5,14,CAWSVTTDNQPQHF
TRBV6-1,TRBJ1-5,16,CASSELAGAANQPQHF
TRBV6-5,TRBJ2-2,15,CASSPGEGGTGELFF
TRBV25-1,TRBJ1-2,15,CASSEGGEPIYGYTF
TRBV11-2,TRBJ2-1,16,CASSLSAGTAYNEQFF
TRBV7-9,TRBJ2-5,17,CASSPRLAGGARETQYF
TRBV11-2,TRBJ1-6,12,CASSLNGAALHF
TRBV10-3,TRBJ1-2,13,CAIKGTANYGYTF
TRBV6-5,TRBJ2-5,14,CASSYDSGQETQYF
TRBV7-9,TRBJ2-5,15,CASSLVLAGLETQYF
TRBV24-1,TRBJ2-3,16,CATSRTSGGDTDTQYF
TRBV30,TRBJ1-1,15,CAWRFEGVVNTEAFF
TRBV3-1/TRBV3-2,TRBJ2-5,15,CASSVGRDYQETQYF
TRBV2,TRBJ1-5,13,CASKQGGNQPQHF